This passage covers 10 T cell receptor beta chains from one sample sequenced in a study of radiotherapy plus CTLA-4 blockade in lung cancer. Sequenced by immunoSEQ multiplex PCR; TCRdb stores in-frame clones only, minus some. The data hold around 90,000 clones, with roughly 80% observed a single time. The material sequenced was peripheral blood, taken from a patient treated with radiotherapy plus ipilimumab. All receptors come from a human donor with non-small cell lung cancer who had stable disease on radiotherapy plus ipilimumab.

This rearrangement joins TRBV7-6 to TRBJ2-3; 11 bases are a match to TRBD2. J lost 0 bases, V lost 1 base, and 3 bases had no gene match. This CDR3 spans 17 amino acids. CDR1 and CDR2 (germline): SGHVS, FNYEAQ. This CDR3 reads CASSLVASGGSTDTQYF. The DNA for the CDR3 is TGTGCCAGCAGCTTAGTGGCTAGCGGGGGGAGCACAGATACGCAGTATTTT.

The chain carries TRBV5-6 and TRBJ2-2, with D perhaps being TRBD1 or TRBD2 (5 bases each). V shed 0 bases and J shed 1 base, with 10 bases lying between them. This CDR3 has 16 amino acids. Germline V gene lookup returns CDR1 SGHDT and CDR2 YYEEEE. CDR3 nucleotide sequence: TGTGCCAGCAGCTTGGAAGGGGACCTGAACACCGGGGAGCTGTTTTTT. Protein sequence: CASSLEGDLNTGELFF.

The CDR3 sequence: CASSNLEEMDTQYF. The CDR3 nucleotides read TGTGCCAGCAGCAACTTGGAGGAAATGGATACGCAGTATTTT. The chain has TRBV9 and TRBJ2-3; possible D gene TRBD2, 5 bases. CDR1 and CDR2 (germline): SGDLS, YYNGEE. V was trimmed by 4 bases and J by 6 bases, leaving 15 bases between them. The CDR3 has 14 residues.

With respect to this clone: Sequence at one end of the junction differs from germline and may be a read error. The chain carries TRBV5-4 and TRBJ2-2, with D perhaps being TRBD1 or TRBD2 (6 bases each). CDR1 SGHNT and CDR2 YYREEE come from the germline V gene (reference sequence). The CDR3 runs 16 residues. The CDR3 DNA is TGTGCCAGCAGGTTGGGGGCGGGGACGAACACCGGGGAGCTGTTTTTT. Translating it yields CASRLGAGTNTGELFF.

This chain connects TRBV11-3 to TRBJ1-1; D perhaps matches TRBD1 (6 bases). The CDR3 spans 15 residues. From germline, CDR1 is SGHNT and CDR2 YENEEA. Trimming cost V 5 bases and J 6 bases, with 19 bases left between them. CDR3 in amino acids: CASSREGGLGAEAFF. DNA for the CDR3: TGTGCCAGCAGCCGGGAGGGGGGTCTAGGCGCTGAAGCTTTCTTT.

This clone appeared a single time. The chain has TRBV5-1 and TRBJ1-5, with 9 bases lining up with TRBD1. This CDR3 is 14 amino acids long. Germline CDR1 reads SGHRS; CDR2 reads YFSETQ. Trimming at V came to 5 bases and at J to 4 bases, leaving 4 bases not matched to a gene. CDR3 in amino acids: CASSLQGANQPQHF. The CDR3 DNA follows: TGCGCCAGCAGTCTACAGGGGGCGAATCAGCCCCAGCATTTT.

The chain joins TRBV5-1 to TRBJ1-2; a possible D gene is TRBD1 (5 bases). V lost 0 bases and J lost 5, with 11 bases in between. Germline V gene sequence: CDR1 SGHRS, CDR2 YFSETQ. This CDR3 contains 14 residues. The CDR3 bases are TGCGCCAGCAGCTTGGTTCCGGGGGAATATGGCTACACCTTC. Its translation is CASSLVPGEYGYTF. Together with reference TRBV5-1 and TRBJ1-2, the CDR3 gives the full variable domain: KAGVTQTPRYLIKTRGQQVTLSCSPISGHRSVSWYQQTPGQGLQFLFEYFSETQRNKGNFPGRFSGRQFSNSRSEMNVSTLELGDSALYLCASSLVPGEYGYTFGSGTRLTVV.

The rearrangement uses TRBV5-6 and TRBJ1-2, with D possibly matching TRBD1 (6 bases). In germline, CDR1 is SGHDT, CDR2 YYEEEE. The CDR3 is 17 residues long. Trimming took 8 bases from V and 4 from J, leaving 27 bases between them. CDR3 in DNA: TGTGCCAGTAGCGATCGGACAGCCCGAGCTAGGGGCTATGGCTACACCTTC. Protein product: CASSDRTARARGYGYTF.

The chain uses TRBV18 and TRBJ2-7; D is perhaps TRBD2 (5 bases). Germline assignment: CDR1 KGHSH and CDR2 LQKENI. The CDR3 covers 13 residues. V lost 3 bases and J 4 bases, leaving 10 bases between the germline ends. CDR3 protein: CASSPSSIYEQYF. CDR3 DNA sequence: TGTGCCAGCTCACCTTCTAGCATTTACGAGCAGTACTTC.

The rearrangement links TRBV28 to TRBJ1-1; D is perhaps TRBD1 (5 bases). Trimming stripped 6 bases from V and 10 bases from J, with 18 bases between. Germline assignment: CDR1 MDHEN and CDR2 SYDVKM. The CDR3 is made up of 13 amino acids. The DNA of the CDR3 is TGTGCCAGCAGCTTTGACGGAGTTGGGGGAGCTTTCTTT. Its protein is CASSFDGVGGAFF.